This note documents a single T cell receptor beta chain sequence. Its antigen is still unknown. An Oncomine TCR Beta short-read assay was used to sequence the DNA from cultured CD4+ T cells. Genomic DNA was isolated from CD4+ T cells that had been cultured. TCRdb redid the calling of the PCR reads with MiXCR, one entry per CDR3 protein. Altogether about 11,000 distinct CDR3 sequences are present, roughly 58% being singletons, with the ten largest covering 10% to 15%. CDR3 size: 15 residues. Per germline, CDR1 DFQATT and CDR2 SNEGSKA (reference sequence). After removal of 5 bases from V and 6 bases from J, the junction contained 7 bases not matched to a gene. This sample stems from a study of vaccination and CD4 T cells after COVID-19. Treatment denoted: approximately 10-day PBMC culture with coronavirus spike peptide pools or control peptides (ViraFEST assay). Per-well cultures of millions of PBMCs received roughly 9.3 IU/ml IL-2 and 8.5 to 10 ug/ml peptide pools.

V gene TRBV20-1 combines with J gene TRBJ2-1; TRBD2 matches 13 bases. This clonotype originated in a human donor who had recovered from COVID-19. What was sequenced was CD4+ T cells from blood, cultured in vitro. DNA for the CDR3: TGCAGTGCTGGACCGGGACTAGCGGGATCCAATGAGCAGTTCTTC. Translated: CSAGPGLAGSNEQFF.